A selection of T cell receptor beta chains follows, all from one sample in a study of cytomegalovirus exposure and HLA in healthy donors. Sequencing used immunoSEQ multiplex PCR; TCRdb keeps in-frame clones, though not all of them. The data show about 57,000 clones, approximately 79% seen once. The specimen sequenced was PBMCs. These receptor sequences come from a woman in her twenties or thirties in good health and CMV-seronegative. The CDR3 runs from the conserved cysteine through the conserved F or W. A D gene is named only where the DNA matches it firmly. Some rows have no size entry. The others give once, few or many, or a class for an expanded clone.

V	J	D	size	CDR3	DNA
TRBV7-2	TRBJ2-5	TRBD2	-	CASSLTPISRGIQETQYF	TGTGCCAGCAGCTTAACCCCCATCTCGCGGGGGATACAAGAGACCCAGTACTTC
TRBV7-9	TRBJ1-1	TRBD1	-	CASSSGQGLNTEAFF	TGTGCCAGCAGTTCGGGACAGGGGTTGAACACTGAAGCTTTCTTT
TRBV14	TRBJ1-3	-	-	CASSQGAGFGNTIYF	TGTGCCAGCAGCCAAGGTGCAGGGTTCGGAAACACCATATATTTT
TRBV4-1	TRBJ2-3	TRBD2	-	CASSRLAGEADTQYF	TGCGCCAGCAGCCGACTAGCGGGAGAAGCAGATACGCAGTATTTT
TRBV5-1	TRBJ1-6	-	-	CASSSDTSAGSPLHF	TGCGCCAGCAGCTCCGACACCTCGGCCGGTTCACCCCTCCACTTT
TRBV27	TRBJ1-1	TRBD1	-	CASSLRTGMNTEAFF	TGTGCCAGCAGTCTCCGGACAGGGATGAACACTGAAGCTTTCTTT
TRBV7-9	TRBJ2-3	-	once	CSSYTDTQYF	TGTTCCAGTTATACAGATACGCAGTATTTT
TRBV9	TRBJ2-3	TRBD2	-	CASSPKGLAGGDTQYF	TGTGCCAGCAGCCCCAAGGGACTAGCGGGGGGAGATACGCAGTATTTT
TRBV9	TRBJ1-2	TRBD1	-	CASSVDRGDYGYTF	TGTGCCAGCAGCGTCGACAGGGGTGACTATGGCTACACCTTC
TRBV27	TRBJ1-2	TRBD1	-	CASSPRDRDYTF	TGTGCCAGCAGTCCGCGGGACAGGGATTACACCTTC
TRBV5-8	TRBJ2-1	TRBD2	-	CASSGGGPVYNEQFF	TGTGCCAGCAGCGGGGGGGGACCAGTGTACAATGAGCAGTTCTTC
TRBV12-5	TRBJ2-3	-	few	CASGFAGKDTDTQYF	TGTGCTAGTGGTTTCGCAGGGAAAGACACAGATACGCAGTATTTT
TRBV6-5	TRBJ1-1	-	-	CASSYSREEAFF	TGTGCCAGCAGTTACTCCCGGGAAGAAGCTTTCTTT
TRBV28	TRBJ2-3	-	-	CASSLSPDTQYF	TGTGCCAGCAGTTTAAGCCCAGATACGCAGTATTTT
TRBV13	TRBJ2-1	TRBD2	-	CASSLSRLARGGDEQFF	TGTGCCAGCAGCTTGAGTCGACTAGCGAGGGGAGGCGATGAGCAGTTCTTC
TRBV5-5	TRBJ1-4	TRBD1	-	CASSLQGYRLGEKLFF	TGTGCCAGCAGTTTACAGGGGTATCGGCTCGGGGAAAAACTGTTTTTT
TRBV4-1	TRBJ1-1	-	-	CASSHPWGGENTEAFF	TGCGCCAGCAGCCACCCCTGGGGGGGGGAAAACACTGAAGCTTTCTTT
TRBV7-3	TRBJ1-2	-	once	CASSPDGGLPGYTF	TGTGCCAGCAGCCCCGACGGGGGTCTGCCTGGCTACACCTTC
TRBV9	TRBJ2-5	TRBD2	few	CASSVRSVAGVQETQYF	TGTGCCAGCAGCGTACGGTCGGTAGCGGGGGTCCAAGAGACCCAGTACTTC
TRBV5-1	TRBJ1-6	TRBD1	-	CASSPGTGKNNSPLHF	TGCGCCAGCAGCCCCGGGACAGGGAAGAATAATTCACCCCTCCACTTT
TRBV19	TRBJ1-5	-	-	CASSIGVGGFNQPQHF	TGTGCCAGTAGTATAGGTGTTGGGGGGTTTAATCAGCCCCAGCATTTT
TRBV9	TRBJ1-1	-	-	CASSQTENTEAFF	TGTGCCAGCAGCCAAACAGAGAACACTGAAGCTTTCTTT
TRBV9	TRBJ2-2	-	-	CASSSRAYTGELFF	TGTGCCAGCAGCTCCAGGGCATACACCGGGGAGCTGTTTTTT
TRBV6-1	TRBJ1-1	-	-	CASTQYREVTEAFF	TGTGCCAGCACCCAATACAGGGAAGTCACTGAAGCTTTCTTT
TRBV6-5	TRBJ1-3	-	-	CASSRQSASGNTIYF	TGTGCCAGCAGTCGACAGTCTGCTTCTGGAAACACCATATATTTT
TRBV19	TRBJ2-1	TRBD1	-	CASSIGDRDYNEQFF	TGTGCCAGTAGTATAGGGGACAGGGACTACAATGAGCAGTTCTTC
TRBV6-6	TRBJ1-4	-	-	CASRPTTGTNEKLFF	TGTGCCAGCAGACCTACGACAGGAACTAATGAAAAACTGTTTTTT
TRBV6-5	TRBJ2-2	TRBD1	-	CASSRRQGAGGELFF	TGTGCCAGCAGCCGTAGACAGGGGGCAGGCGGGGAGCTGTTTTTT
TRBV18	TRBJ1-1	TRBD1	once	CASSEGQGNTEAFF	TGTGCCAGCTCAGAGGGACAGGGGAACACTGAAGCTTTCTTT
TRBV6-6	TRBJ1-5	-	-	CASTLHPGVGQPQHF	TGTGCCAGCACCCTTCATCCAGGGGTAGGTCAGCCCCAGCATTTT
TRBV6-6	TRBJ1-1	TRBD1	-	CASSTWTGRDTEAFF	TGTGCCAGCAGTACCTGGACAGGGAGGGACACTGAAGCTTTCTTT
TRBV2	TRBJ2-7	-	-	CASSEGLSQKQYF	TGTGCCAGCAGTGAAGGTCTCAGTCAGAAGCAGTACTTC
TRBV5-8	TRBJ2-2	-	-	CASSLRHRNTGELFF	TGTGCCAGCAGCTTGCGACACCGGAACACCGGGGAGCTGTTTTTT
TRBV30	TRBJ1-1	TRBD1	-	CAWSLGQGDTEAFF	TGTGCCTGGAGTTTGGGGCAGGGGGACACTGAAGCTTTCTTT
TRBV27	TRBJ2-1	-	-	CASSFRGLTYNEQFF	TGTGCCAGCAGTTTTCGGGGGTTAACCTACAATGAGCAGTTCTTC
TRBV6-1	TRBJ1-2	TRBD1	-	CASSEPGQEFPNYGYTF	TGTGCCAGCAGTGAACCAGGACAGGAGTTTCCTAACTATGGCTACACCTTC
TRBV19	TRBJ1-3	-	-	CASRSSGNTIYF	TGTGCCAGTAGGAGCTCTGGAAACACCATATATTTT
TRBV7-8	TRBJ2-5	TRBD1	few	CASSRRQGDETQYF	TGTGCCAGCAGCCGACGACAGGGCGACGAGACCCAGTACTTC
TRBV5-1	TRBJ1-5	-	-	CASSPTGNNQPQHF	TGCGCCAGCAGCCCGACAGGTAACAATCAGCCCCAGCATTTT
TRBV4-3	TRBJ1-2	TRBD1	few	CASSHERDRDSGYTF	TGCGCCAGCAGCCATGAGCGGGACAGGGATAGTGGCTACACCTTC
TRBV7-9	TRBJ1-5	-	-	CASSKQGDQPQHF	TGTGCCAGCAGTAAACAGGGAGATCAGCCCCAGCATTTT
TRBV30	TRBJ2-5	-	-	CAWNLRGRETQYF	TGTGCCTGGAATCTCCGGGGGAGGGAGACCCAGTACTTC
TRBV19	TRBJ1-6	TRBD1	-	CASSPPGQGGSPLHF	TGTGCCAGTAGTCCCCCGGGACAGGGAGGTTCACCCCTCCACTTT
TRBV7-2	TRBJ2-3	TRBD2	-	CASSLGPSGGKKDTQYF	TGTGCCAGCAGCTTAGGGCCTAGCGGGGGGAAGAAAGATACGCAGTATTTT
TRBV19	TRBJ1-1	-	-	CASSSGGRANTEAFF	TGTGCCAGTAGTTCTGGGGGCAGGGCGAACACTGAAGCTTTCTTT
TRBV9	TRBJ1-1	-	-	CASSVGQGGFTNTEAFF	TGTGCCAGCAGCGTAGGTCAGGGAGGGTTCACGAACACTGAAGCTTTCTTT
TRBV30	TRBJ2-7	TRBD2	few	CAWRTAGVTGEQYF	TGTGCCTGGAGGACGGCGGGGGTAACGGGCGAGCAGTACTTC
TRBV11-2	TRBJ2-3	-	-	CASGSWGPTDTQYF	TGTGCCAGCGGGTCGTGGGGGCCTACAGATACGCAGTATTTT